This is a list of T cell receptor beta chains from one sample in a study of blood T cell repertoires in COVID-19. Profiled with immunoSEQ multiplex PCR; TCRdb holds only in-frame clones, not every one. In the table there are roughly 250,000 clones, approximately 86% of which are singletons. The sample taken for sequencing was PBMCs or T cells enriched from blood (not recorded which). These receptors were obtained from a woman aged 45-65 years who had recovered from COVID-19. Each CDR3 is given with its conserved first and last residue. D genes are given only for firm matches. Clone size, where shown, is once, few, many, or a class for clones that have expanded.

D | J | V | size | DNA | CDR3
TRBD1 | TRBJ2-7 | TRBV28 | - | TGTGCCAGCAGTGCACCCGGGACAGGGGGCCACGAGCAGTACTTC | CASSAPGTGGHEQYF
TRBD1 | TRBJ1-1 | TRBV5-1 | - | TGCGCCAGCAGCTTCAGGGGGATAAACACTGAAGCTTTCTTT | CASSFRGINTEAFF
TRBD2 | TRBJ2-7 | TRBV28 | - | TGTGCCAGCAGTACCCCAGGGCTAGCGGAAACCTACGAGCAGTACTTC | CASSTPGLAETYEQYF
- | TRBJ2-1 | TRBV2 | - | TGTGCCAGTGAATCGCGGAATGAGCAGTTCTTC | CASESRNEQFF
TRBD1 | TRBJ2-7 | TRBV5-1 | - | TGCGCCAGCAGCTTGGGGGACAGCCCCTACGAGCAGTACTTC | CASSLGDSPYEQYF
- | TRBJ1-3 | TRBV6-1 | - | TGTGCCAGCAGTGATCGGAGGGGATCTGGAAACACCATATATTTT | CASSDRRGSGNTIYF
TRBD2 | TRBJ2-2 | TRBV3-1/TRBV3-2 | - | TGTGCCAACAGCCCCCGTGCCAACCCGGGACTAGCGGGGACCGGGGAGCTGTTTTTT | CANSPRANPGLAGTGELFF
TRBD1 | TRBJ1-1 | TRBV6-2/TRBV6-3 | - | TGTGCCAGCAGTTACCCCGGGACAGGGGGCATTGAAGCTTTCTTT | CASSYPGTGGIEAFF
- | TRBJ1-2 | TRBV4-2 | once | TGTGCCAGCAGCCAAGATCTTTGGACTGACTATGGCTACACCTTC | CASSQDLWTDYGYTF
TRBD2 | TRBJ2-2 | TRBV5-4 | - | TGTGCCAGCAGCTTGGCCAGGGAGGGCGGGGAGCTGTTTTTT | CASSLAREGGELFF
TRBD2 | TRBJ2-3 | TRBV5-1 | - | TGCGCCAGCAGCTTGGGACTAGCGCCTAGCACAGATACGCAGTATTTT | CASSLGLAPSTDTQYF
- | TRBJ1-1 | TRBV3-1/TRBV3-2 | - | TGTGCCAGCAGCGAGGACAGCGTGAACACTGAAGCTTTCTTT | CASSEDSVNTEAFF
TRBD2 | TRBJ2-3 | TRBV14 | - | TGTGCCAGCAGCCGATCGGGACTAGCGGGGACAGATACGCAGTATTTT | CASSRSGLAGTDTQYF
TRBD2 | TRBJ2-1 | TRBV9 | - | TGTGCCAGCAGCCCCGGGACTAGCGGTTATGAGCAGTTCTTC | CASSPGTSGYEQFF
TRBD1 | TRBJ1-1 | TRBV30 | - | TGTGCCTGGAGTGTTCGGACAGGGTGGAACACTGAAGCTTTCTTT | CAWSVRTGWNTEAFF
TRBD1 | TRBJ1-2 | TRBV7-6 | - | TGTGCCAGCAGCATGGGGACAGGGGGAAACTATGGCTACACCTTC | CASSMGTGGNYGYTF
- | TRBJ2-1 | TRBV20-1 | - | TGCAGCCTCTGGAGGAATGAGCAGTTCTTC | CSLWRNEQFF
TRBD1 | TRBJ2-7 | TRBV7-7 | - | TGTGCTAGCAGCTTAGGACAGGGCGGGTCCTACGAGCAGTACTTC | CASSLGQGGSYEQYF
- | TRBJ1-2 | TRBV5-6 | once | TGTGCCAGCAGCTTGCCAGGGGCCCCCTATGGCTACACCTTC | CASSLPGAPYGYTF
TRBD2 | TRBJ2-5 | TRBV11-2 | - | TGTGCCAGCAGCCGAGAGACTAGCGGGATTGGAGAGACCCAGTACTTC | CASSRETSGIGETQYF
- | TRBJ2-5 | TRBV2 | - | TGTGCCAGCAGGACGACTAGGGAAGAGACCCAGTACTTC | CASRTTREETQYF
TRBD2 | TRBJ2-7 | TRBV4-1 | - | TGCGCCAGCAGCTTGGGACTAGCGCAAACCTACGAGCAGTACTTC | CASSLGLAQTYEQYF
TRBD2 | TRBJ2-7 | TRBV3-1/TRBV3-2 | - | TGTGCCAGCAGCCAGACGACTAGCGGGAGGTACGAGCAGTACTTC | CASSQTTSGRYEQYF
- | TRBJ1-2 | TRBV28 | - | TGTGCCAGCAGGCTTTGGGGGCGCTTGGGGTATGGCTACACCTTC | CASRLWGRLGYGYTF
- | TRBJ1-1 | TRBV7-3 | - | TGTGCCAGCAGCGCCGGGGGAGCTGAAGCTTTCTTT | CASSAGGAEAFF
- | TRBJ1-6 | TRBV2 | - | TGTGCCAGCAGGGGCCGCTGGTATTCACCCCTCCACTTT | CASRGRWYSPLHF
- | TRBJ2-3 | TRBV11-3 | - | TGTGCCAGCAGCTTAGATAGCCAAACCACAGATACGCAGTATTTT | CASSLDSQTTDTQYF
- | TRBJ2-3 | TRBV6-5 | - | TGTGCCAGCAGGCGGGGCCTGCAGGGAGATACGCAGTATTTT | CASRRGLQGDTQYF
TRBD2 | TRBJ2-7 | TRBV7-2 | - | TGTGCCAGCAGCCGGAGACTAGCGGGAGGGAACGAGCAGTACTTC | CASSRRLAGGNEQYF
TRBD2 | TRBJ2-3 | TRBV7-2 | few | TGTGCCAGCAGCTGGTCCGCGGGAGGGGGGGCAGATACGCAGTATTTT | CASSWSAGGGADTQYF
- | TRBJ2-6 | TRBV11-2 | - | TGTGCCAGCAGCTTAGTTGGCAGATACTCTGGGGCCAACGTCCTGACTTTC | CASSLVGRYSGANVLTF
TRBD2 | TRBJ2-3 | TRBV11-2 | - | TGTGCCAGCAGCCGTGCACGGGGAGGGTTATCCACAGATACGCAGTATTTT | CASSRARGGLSTDTQYF
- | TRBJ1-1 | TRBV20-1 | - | TGCAGTGCTAATGTAGGGGTTGAAGCTTTCTTT | CSANVGVEAFF
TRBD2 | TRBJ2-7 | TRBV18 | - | TGTGCCAGCTCGGGACTAGTAAACGAGCAGTACTTC | CASSGLVNEQYF
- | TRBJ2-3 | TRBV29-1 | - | TGCAGCGTTGAGAACAGGGCCAGCACAGATACGCAGTATTTT | CSVENRASTDTQYF
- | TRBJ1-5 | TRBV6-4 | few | TGTGCCAGCAGCCTGACAGGAGATAGCAATCAGCCCCAGCATTTT | CASSLTGDSNQPQHF
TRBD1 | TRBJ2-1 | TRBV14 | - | TGTGCCAGCAGCCCAGGGTGGGACAGGGGATACAATGAGCAGTTCTTC | CASSPGWDRGYNEQFF